This T cell receptor (beta chain) was sequenced for a study of cytomegalovirus exposure and HLA in healthy donors. General study findings and limits: Analyses of presence/absence relied on an assumption of roughly uniform sequencing depth across donors.

CDR3 length: 13 residues. Trimming cost V 4 bases and J 1 base, with 7 bases left between them. CDR1 is SGHVS and CDR2 is FQNEAQ in the germline V gene. Remarks on this clone: Its antigen is unidentified.

With 60 Vbeta and 13 Jbeta primers, the PCR was carried out. Assay used: immunoSEQ multiplex PCR; TCRdb lists only in-frame clones, some missing. This table has 140,000 to 150,000 clones, about 66% appearing once. The gene calls are TRBV7-8 and TRBJ1-1, with unresolved D. The clonotype was recovered from a male donor in good health and CMV-seronegative. Material: PBMCs. For the CDR3, the DNA is TGTGCCAGCAGCTCCTACAGGAACACTGAAGCTTTCTTT. It specifies CASSSYRNTEAFF. Full variable domain (rest looked up from reference TRBV7-8 and TRBJ1-1): GAGVSQSPRYKVAKRGQDVALRCDPISGHVSLFWYQQALGQGPEFLTYFQNEAQLDKSGLPSDRFFAERPEGSVSTLKIQRTQQEDSAVYLCASSSYRNTEAFFGQGTRLTVV.